Sequencing of this T cell receptor beta chain was carried out in a study of blood T cell repertoires in COVID-19. Germline CDR1 is SGHVS and CDR2 is FQNEAQ. The length of the CDR3 is 12 residues. With 5 bases removed from V and 12 bases from J, the gap between germline ends came to 16 bases. Clones were sequenced by immunoSEQ multiplex PCR, and TCRdb holds only the in-frame ones, with some missing. The sample shows 130,000 to 150,000 clones, roughly 80% of them seen only once. Sequencing used peripheral blood. This rearrangement joins TRBV7-8 to TRBJ1-2; D gene ambiguous. The receptor's source is a woman of 80 years or more with acute or convalescent COVID-19. For the CDR3, the DNA is TGTGCCAGCAGCCTGAACACAGTCGGCCACACCTTC. Translating it yields CASSLNTVGHTF.